These 11 T cell receptor beta chains came from one sample sequenced in a study of blood T cell repertoires in COVID-19 (dated by TCRdb to between 2020 and 2021). The method was the immunoSEQ multiplex PCR assay. TCRdb stores this immuneACCESS table with in-frame sequences only. Part of the clones is absent; in the studies checked, under half of the shortfall reflects unresolved V genes, and no reason is known for the rest. Counted in this sample were about 60,000 clones; around 82% of them appeared once. 6.6% of the sample is in the top ten clones. Sequencing input: peripheral blood. The receptors come from a man aged 60 to 75 with acute or convalescent COVID-19.

This clone was observed a handful of times. The rearrangement joins TRBV7-6 to TRBJ1-1; 7 nucleotides align to TRBD1. The CDR3 runs 15 residues. J lost 4 bases, V lost 4 bases, and 9 bases had no gene match. Germline CDR1 reads SGHVS; CDR2 reads FNYEAQ. The CDR3 region has the DNA TGTGCCAGCAGCTCCTTGGAGGGGGCGGGCACTGAAGCTTTCTTT. It is translated as CASSSLEGAGTEAFF.

CDR3 region: CASRERTGAGEQYF. DNA for the CDR3: TGCGCCAGCAGGGAAAGGACAGGGGCAGGGGAGCAGTACTTC. The J gene is TRBJ2-7, the V gene TRBV5-1; TRBD1 agrees at 9 bases. Germline loops: CDR1 SGHRS, CDR2 YFSETQ. The CDR3 extends over 14 amino acids. Losses at the gene ends were 5 bases for V and 7 bases for J; bases not matched to a gene: 10.

This clone has only a few counts. The genes are TRBV11-3 and TRBJ1-2, with D possibly being TRBD1 (6 bases). V was trimmed by 4 bases and J by 4 bases, leaving 16 bases between them. The CDR3 contains 15 residues. Germline CDR1 is SGHNT and CDR2 is YENEEA. The CDR3 coding sequence is TGTGCCAGCAGCTCCTCGTCGCAGGGGAGCTATGGCTACACCTTC. It codes for CASSSSSQGSYGYTF.

V and J are TRBV19 and TRBJ1-1; D remains unclear. Trimming took 5 bases from V and 1 from J, leaving 8 bases between them. The CDR3 runs to 13 residues. Germline V gene data show CDR1 as LNHDA and CDR2 as SQIVND (reference sequence). CDR3 nucleotide sequence: TGTGCCAGTAGTCCTACAGCGAACACTGAAGCTTTCTTT. It yields the protein CASSPTANTEAFF. Combining the CDR3 with reference TRBV19 and TRBJ1-1 gives the whole variable domain DGGITQSPKYLFRKEGQNVTLSCEQNLNHDAMYWYRQDPGQGLRLIYYSQIVNDFQKGDIAEGYSVSREKKESFPLTVTSAQKNPTAFYLCASSPTANTEAFFGQGTRLTVV.

The CDR3 sequence: CASSLVTGRGTSGNTIYF. The CDR3 DNA is TGTGCCAGCAGCTTAGTGACCGGAAGGGGCACTTCTGGAAACACCATATATTTT. J is TRBJ1-3 and V is TRBV7-9; maybe TRBD1 (5 bases). CDR3 length: 18 residues. V was pared by 1 base and J by 1 base, with 17 bases between. From germline, CDR1 is SEHNR and CDR2 FQNEAQ (reference sequence).

The chain recombines TRBV18 with TRBJ1-4, with TRBD1 matching 7 bases. CDR3 length: 14 residues. Germline CDR1 is KGHSH and CDR2 is LQKENI. Trimming at V came to 5 bases and at J to 6 bases, leaving 6 bases not matched to a gene. The DNA for the CDR3 is TGTGCCAGCTCAGTAGGGGGCTGGGATGAAAAACTGTTTTTT. This translates into CASSVGGWDEKLFF.

The J gene is TRBJ1-3, the V gene TRBV21-1; the table assigns TRBD1, which was not confirmed against the DNA. TRBV21-1 is a pseudogene. This CDR3 is built from 16 residues. Written as DNA, the CDR3 is TGTGCCAGCAGCAATAGCACGGGGACAACGGAAAACACCATATATTTT. Its translation: CASSNSTGTTENTIYF.

This chain uses TRBV6-6 with TRBJ1-1; 8 bases line up with TRBD1. Germline V lookup: CDR1 MNHNY, CDR2 SVGAGI (reference sequence). The CDR3 spans 15 residues. V gave up 2 bases and J gave up 4 bases; unmatched junction bases: 6. The CDR3 loop reads CASSYSGQGGTEAFF. The CDR3 nucleotides read TGTGCCAGCAGTTACAGCGGACAGGGTGGCACTGAAGCTTTCTTT.

Only a few counts were recorded for this clone. V gene TRBV9 combines with J gene TRBJ2-3, with D uncertain. The V gene's germline CDR1 is SGDLS and CDR2 YYNGEE. The CDR3 consists of 13 residues. V shed 2 bases and J shed 2 bases, with 6 bases lying between them. CDR3 in amino acids: CASSVQITDTQYF. CDR3 in DNA: TGTGCCAGCAGCGTCCAGATCACAGATACGCAGTATTTT.

The genes are TRBV18 and TRBJ2-3; TRBD2 matches at 9 bases. CDR3 length: 15 amino acids. CDR1 and CDR2 from the germline V gene are KGHSH and LQKENI. Trimming removed 2 bases from V and 3 bases from J; junction bases left unmatched: 3. Here the CDR3 DNA reads TGTGCCAGCTCACCAACCCTAGCGGGGACAGATACGCAGTATTTT. Protein product: CASSPTLAGTDTQYF.

This chain joins TRBV19 and TRBJ2-3, with D perhaps TRBD1 (8 bases). Germline V gene data show CDR1 as LNHDA and CDR2 as SQIVND (reference sequence). Trimming left V 5 bases short and J 8 bases short, with 17 bases between. CDR3 length: 14 amino acids. The CDR3, as DNA: TGTGCCAGTAGTCGTGGACAGGGCGGGAGTACGCAGTATTTT. Its translation is CASSRGQGGSTQYF.